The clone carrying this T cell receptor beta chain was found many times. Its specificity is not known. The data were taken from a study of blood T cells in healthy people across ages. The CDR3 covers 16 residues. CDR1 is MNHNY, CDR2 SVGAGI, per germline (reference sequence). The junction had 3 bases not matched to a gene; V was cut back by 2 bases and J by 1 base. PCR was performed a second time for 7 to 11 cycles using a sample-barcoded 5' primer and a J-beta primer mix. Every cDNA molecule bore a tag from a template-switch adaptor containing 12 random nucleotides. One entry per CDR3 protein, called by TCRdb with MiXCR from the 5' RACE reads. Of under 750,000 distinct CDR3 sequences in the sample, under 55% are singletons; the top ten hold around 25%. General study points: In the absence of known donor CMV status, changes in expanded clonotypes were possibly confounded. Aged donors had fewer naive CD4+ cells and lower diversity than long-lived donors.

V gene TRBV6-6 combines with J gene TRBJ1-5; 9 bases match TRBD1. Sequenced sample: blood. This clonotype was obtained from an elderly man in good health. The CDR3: CASSYRDRGSNQPQHF. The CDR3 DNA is TGTGCCAGCAGTTACCGCGACAGGGGGAGCAATCAGCCCCAGCATTTT.